The next 20 T cell receptor beta chains were all read from a single sample in a study of cytomegalovirus exposure and HLA in healthy donors. Assay: immunoSEQ multiplex PCR; the TCRdb copy retains only in-frame clones and omits some. This table has 150,000 to 200,000 clones, about 90% appearing once. The sample taken for sequencing was PBMCs. The receptors originated from a woman under 30 in good health and CMV-seropositive.

J is TRBJ1-2 and V is TRBV30, with 7 bases fitting TRBD1. V trimming: 2 bases; J trimming: 8 bases; junction bases outside the gene matches: 8. CDR3 length equals 13 residues. From germline, CDR1 is GTSNPN and CDR2 SVGIG (reference sequence). In nucleotides, the CDR3 is TGTGCCTGGAGTCCAGGGGGGCGTCGAGGCTACACCTTC. Translation gives CAWSPGGRRGYTF.

This sequence joins TRBV18 and TRBJ2-5; D is perhaps TRBD1 (6 bases). Trimming removed 3 bases from V and 4 bases from J, with 9 bases in between. The CDR3 extends over 13 amino acids. Germline CDR1 reads KGHSH; CDR2 reads LQKENI. The CDR3 DNA follows: TGTGCCAGCTCACCCATCAGGGGAGAGACCCAGTACTTC. Translated: CASSPIRGETQYF.

The V gene is TRBV2, the J gene TRBJ2-1; D remains unclear. In germline, CDR1 is SNHLY, CDR2 FYNNEI. Trimming left V 8 bases short and J 0 bases short, with 11 bases between. There are 14 residues in the CDR3. CDR3 in amino acids: CASEAASSYNEQFF. In DNA, the CDR3 is TGTGCCAGCGAGGCCGCGAGCTCCTACAATGAGCAGTTCTTC.

The sample holds one count of this clone. The chain links TRBV9 to TRBJ1-2; D may be TRBD1 (5 bases). In germline, CDR1 is SGDLS, CDR2 YYNGEE. The CDR3 loop spans 13 amino acids. Trimming pared 1 base from V and 8 bases from J, leaving 12 bases between. The CDR3 nucleotides are TGTGCCAGCAGCGTACAGGGAAGTTTAGGCTACACCTTC. Protein: CASSVQGSLGYTF.

This clone was observed a single time. The CDR3 loop reads CASSPQGDQPQHF. The DNA for the CDR3 is TGTGCCAGCTCACCACAGGGGGATCAGCCCCAGCATTTT. The V gene is TRBV18, the J gene TRBJ1-5, with a tentative D call TRBD1 (6 bases). V lost 1 base to trimming and J lost 5 bases, with 6 bases between them. CDR1 and CDR2 (germline): KGHSH, LQKENI. The CDR3 sequence is 13 residues long.

With regard to this clone: This sample includes further DNA sequences coding for the same CDR3. The chain couples TRBV6-5 to TRBJ2-7, with a weak D call TRBD1 (6 bases). Germline loops: CDR1 MNHEY, CDR2 SVGAGI. This CDR3 contains 13 residues. The V end lost 2 bases, the J end lost 4 bases, and 9 bases lay between the germline ends. CDR3 loop: CASSYRQGYEQYF. The DNA of the CDR3 is TGTGCCAGCAGTTACCGGCAGGGGTACGAGCAGTACTTC.

J is TRBJ1-1 and V is TRBV10-3, with 9 bases matching TRBD1. Germline CDR1 ENHRY, CDR2 SYGVKD. The V and J ends lost 4 bases and 4 bases, in that order; junction bases with no gene match: 7. CDR3 length: 15 residues. This CDR3 is CAISVSQGAGTEAFF. CDR3 in DNA: TGTGCCATCAGTGTATCACAGGGGGCTGGCACTGAAGCTTTCTTT.

V gene TRBV7-2 combines with J gene TRBJ2-7; D may be TRBD2 (6 bases). This CDR3 has 15 residues. V was cut by 0 bases and J by 2 bases, with 11 bases left in between. Germline loops: CDR1 SGHTA, CDR2 FQGNSA. CDR3 DNA sequence: TGTGCCAGCAGCTTAGCGCTGACTAGTACCTACGAGCAGTACTTC. Protein sequence: CASSLALTSTYEQYF.

V and J are TRBV7-8 and TRBJ1-2; TRBD1 is a possible D gene (6 bases). V lost 5 bases to trimming and J lost 2 bases, with 15 bases between them. Germline V gene lookup returns CDR1 SGHVS and CDR2 FQNEAQ. CDR3 length equals 15 residues. The CDR3 DNA reads TGTGCCAGCAGCATGAACAGGGAAGGGAACTATGGCTACACCTTC. It codes for CASSMNREGNYGYTF.

This clone was counted a few times. This chain connects TRBV9 to TRBJ2-2; 10 bases are shared with TRBD1. Losses at the gene ends were 3 bases for V and 5 bases for J; bases not matched to a gene: 4. This CDR3 region has 15 residues. Germline CDR1 is SGDLS and CDR2 is YYNGEE. The CDR3 nucleotides read TGTGCCAGCAGCGGGAGACAGGGGGCGACCGGGGAGCTGTTTTTT. Its translation: CASSGRQGATGELFF.

This chain uses TRBV2 with TRBJ2-2, with 7 bases fitting TRBD2. With V trimmed by 4 bases and J by 10 bases, 6 bases remained unmatched. The CDR3 runs to 13 residues. In germline, CDR1 is SNHLY, CDR2 FYNNEI. The CDR3 here is CASSVVGGLELFF. CDR3 DNA: TGTGCCAGCAGTGTTGTCGGGGGGTTGGAGCTGTTTTTT.

The chain combines TRBV4-1 with TRBJ1-2; no definite D call. This CDR3 comprises 14 residues. Germline CDR1 and CDR2: MGHRA and YSYEKL. Trimming cost V 1 base and J 8 bases, with 14 bases left between them. The CDR3 spells CASSQVDKYQGYTF. CDR3 sequence (DNA): TGCGCCAGCAGCCAAGTTGACAAGTATCAAGGCTACACCTTC.

This chain links TRBV7-2 with TRBJ2-2; 9 bases fit TRBD2. CDR3 size: 16 residues. Trimming removed 1 base from V and 3 bases from J; junction bases left unmatched: 3. CDR1 and CDR2 from the germline V gene are SGHTA and FQGNSA. The CDR3: CASSLELAGYTGELFF. The CDR3, as DNA: TGTGCCAGCAGCTTAGAACTAGCGGGCTACACCGGGGAGCTGTTTTTT.

The chain is built from TRBV2 and TRBJ1-4, with a weak D call TRBD1 (5 bases). The CDR3 consists of 14 residues. Per the germline V gene, CDR1 is SNHLY and CDR2 is FYNNEI. The ends were cut back, 6 bases at V and 5 bases at J, with 13 bases in the middle. CDR3 residues: CASRKGGANEKLFF. The CDR3 region has the DNA TGTGCCAGCAGAAAGGGAGGGGCGAATGAAAAACTGTTTTTT.

This clone was picked up a small number of times. V and J are TRBV2 and TRBJ1-1; D gene ambiguous. Germline V gives CDR1 SNHLY, CDR2 FYNNEI. The CDR3 is made up of 13 amino acids. The V and J ends lost 6 bases and 0 bases respectively, with 8 bases between them. Here the CDR3 DNA reads TGTGCCAGCAGACGGGTTATGAACACTGAAGCTTTCTTT. This encodes CASRRVMNTEAFF.

The table lists this clone with a few counts. The genes are TRBV5-1 and TRBJ2-3; TRBD1 agrees at 8 bases. CDR3 length: 16 amino acids. The germline gives CDR1 SGHRS, CDR2 YFSETQ. The V segment lost 2 bases and the J segment 3 bases; nucleotides outside the gene matches: 8. This CDR3 reads CASSFPGGRGTDTQYF. In nucleotides, the CDR3 is TGCGCCAGCAGCTTCCCAGGGGGCCGTGGGACAGATACGCAGTATTTT.

The chain has TRBV9 and TRBJ2-7, with a weak D call TRBD2 (6 bases). Germline V lookup: CDR1 SGDLS, CDR2 YYNGEE. This CDR3 contains 16 residues. V was trimmed by 4 bases and J by 0 bases, leaving 17 bases between them. Here the CDR3 reads CASSPDLAISSYEQYF. CDR3 nucleotide sequence: TGTGCCAGCAGCCCAGACCTAGCGATCAGCTCCTACGAGCAGTACTTC.

Only one count was recorded for this clone. The V call is TRBV19, the J call TRBJ2-2, with 8 bases lining up with TRBD2. V lost 3 bases to trimming and J lost 5 bases; unmatched junction nucleotides: 8. This CDR3 contains 16 residues. From germline, CDR1 is LNHDA and CDR2 SQIVND (reference sequence). The CDR3 loop is CASSIPGLAGTGELFF. DNA of the CDR3: TGTGCCAGTAGTATTCCGGGCCTAGCGGGTACCGGGGAGCTGTTTTTT.

The chain is built from TRBV7-9 and TRBJ2-1, with a tentative D call TRBD2 (6 bases). Germline V lookup: CDR1 SEHNR, CDR2 FQNEAQ (reference sequence). V was clipped by 5 bases and J by 9 bases, with 11 bases between them. The CDR3 runs to 12 residues. This CDR3 reads CASSPGGGEQFF. Here the CDR3 DNA reads TGTGCCAGCAGCCCCGGGGGTGGTGAGCAGTTCTTC.

This clone was seen a few times. The rearrangement links TRBV5-4 to TRBJ2-1; no clear D gene. Germline values: CDR1 SGHNT, CDR2 YYREEE (reference sequence). The CDR3 sequence is 12 residues long. The V and J ends lost 0 bases and 6 bases respectively, with 4 bases between them. The CDR3 is CASSLGLNEQFF. CDR3 DNA sequence: TGTGCCAGCAGCTTGGGGCTCAATGAGCAGTTCTTC.